The 28 T cell receptor delta chains below were found in one sample sequenced in a study of Vδ1+ human thymocytes. Study outcomes and limitations: In the thymus, TRG and TRD repertoires looked highly polyclonal with Gaussian CDR3 lengths.

RNA was extracted from the cells and then reverse transcribed. The CDR3 regions were amplified by multiplex PCR from V-gene primers to a constant-region primer. With CATT, TCRdb re-called clones from the multiplex PCR reads. The repertoire holds some 23,000 delta-chain clones, with less than 30% as singletons. These receptors have no known antigen. The sample comprised Vdelta1+ gamma-delta thymocytes from the thymus. Subset denoted: FACS-sorted CD3+ TCRalphabeta- TCRVdelta1+ TCRVdelta2- thymocytes. All receptors come from a boy in the first two years of life who had congenital heart surgery.

Details on this clone: The same CDR3 can be traced to other DNA sequences in this sample. This rearrangement joins TRDV1 to TRDJ1; the D gene is possibly TRDD3 (5 bases). The CDR3 runs 17 residues. Trimming took 0 bases from V and 1 from J, leaving 15 bases between them. The germline V gene has CDR1 TSWWSYY and CDR2 QGS. CDR3 coding DNA: TGTGCTCTTGGGGAACTCGTGGTTGGGGACCGCACCGATAAACTCATCTTT. It specifies CALGELVVGDRTDKLIF.

The chain recombines TRDV1 with TRDJ2; 11 nucleotides align to TRDD3. There are 21 residues in the CDR3. In germline, CDR1 is TSWWSYY, CDR2 QGS. V gave up 7 bases and J gave up 6 bases; unmatched junction bases: 25. The CDR3 nucleotides are TGTGCTCTTGTACACGCCACAGATTACTGGGGGATAAGGATACGGGCAGCACAACTCTTCTTT. This encodes CALVHATDYWGIRIRAAQLFF.

The sample holds a few counts of this clone. It is likely a read error: a sequence one base away is far more abundant. The genes are TRDV2 and TRDJ1; 9 bases match TRDD3. CDR3 size: 17 residues. Germline CDR1 and CDR2: GEAIGNYY and EKD. The CDR3 here is CACATATGGTYTDKLIF. Here the CDR3 DNA reads TGTGCCTGTGCCACCGCTACTGGGGGAACGTACACCGATAAACTCATCTTT.

This clone occurred a few times. The gene calls are TRDV1 and TRDJ1; D is uncertain. Germline CDR1 and CDR2: TSWWSYY and QGS. Trimming took off 2 bases at V and 3 bases at J, with 22 bases between the two ends. The CDR3 consists of 18 residues. CDR3 loop: CALGEGEWPTWIPDKLIF. In DNA, the CDR3 is TGTGCTCTTGGGGAAGGCGAATGGCCCACCTGGATCCCCGATAAACTCATCTTT.

As for this clone: A much larger clone is a single base away; this may be a read error. The chain joins TRDV1 to TRDJ1, with 13 bases identical to TRDD3. The CDR3 is 20 residues long. Per the germline V gene, CDR1 is TSWWSYY and CDR2 is QGS. CDR3 amino acids: CAPGELVPTPLYWGIRRLIF. CDR3 nucleotide sequence: TGTGCTCCTGGGGAACTTGTTCCTACTCCTCTGTACTGGGGGATACGTCGGCTCATCTTT.

This clone appeared a few times. This chain connects TRDV1 to TRDJ1; perhaps D is TRDD2 or TRDD3 (7 bases each). Per the germline V gene, CDR1 is TSWWSYY and CDR2 is QGS. The CDR3 is 27 residues long. V was shortened by 3 bases and J by 6 bases, with 53 bases between the two germline ends. The CDR3 DNA reads TGTGCTCTTGGGGACCTGCTTTCGCCTTCCTTCAAAGCGGGATACCTACGCGAACTCCCTTCCGTCAATAAACTCATCTTT. It codes for CALGDLLSPSFKAGYLRELPSVNKLIF.

The chain has TRDV1 and TRDJ1; 10 nucleotides line up with TRDD3. CDR1 and CDR2 (germline): TSWWSYY, QGS. The CDR3 is made up of 23 amino acids. The junction had 25 bases not matched to a gene; V was cut back by 0 bases and J by 3 bases. The CDR3 sequence is CALGELAPPTGDTHRRYADKLIF. Written as DNA, the CDR3 is TGTGCTCTTGGGGAACTCGCCCCCCCTACGGGGGATACGCACAGGAGGTACGCCGATAAACTCATCTTT.

This clone was seen only a few times. With a much larger clone just one base away, this may be a read error. The J gene is TRDJ1, the V gene TRDV2, with TRDD3 matching 10 bases. V lost 5 bases, J lost 0 bases, and 14 bases stayed unmatched. The CDR3 loop spans 18 amino acids. Germline CDR1 GEAIGNYY, CDR2 EKD. CDR3 sequence (DNA): TGTGCCTGTGCCACGCCCTTACTGGGGGATTACTACACCGATAAACTCATCTTT. Its translation is CACATPLLGDYYTDKLIF.

This clone has more than one count but fewer than ten. The gene calls are TRDV1 and TRDJ1, with 9 bases matching TRDD2. Germline CDR1 reads TSWWSYY; CDR2 reads QGS. The V gene end was trimmed by 4 bases and the J gene end by 6 bases; junction bases not matched to a gene: 27. This CDR3 spans 21 amino acids. The CDR3 DNA reads as TGTGCTCTTGGGGCCCCTTCCTACCTAAGGCTGACGGGGGGAAAGGACCATAAACTCATCTTT. It codes for CALGAPSYLRLTGGKDHKLIF.

The chain couples TRDV1 to TRDJ1, with 11 bases lining up with TRDD3. The length of the CDR3 is 24 residues. CDR1 TSWWSYY and CDR2 QGS come from the germline V gene. V shed 5 bases and J 8 bases; nucleotides not matched to a gene: 37. The CDR3 here is CALGNSNSSTSFLHWGIRTMKLIF. The CDR3 DNA reads as TGTGCTCTTGGGAACTCAAATTCCTCAACCAGTTTTTTACACTGGGGGATAAGAACAATGAAACTCATCTTT.

Concerning this clone itself: This is likely an artifact of a read error, given a far larger clone one base away. This chain joins TRDV2 and TRDJ1, with 9 bases identical to TRDD2. Germline V gives CDR1 GEAIGNYY, CDR2 EKD. The ends lost 5 bases at V and 10 bases at J; junction bases unmatched: 13. The CDR3 has 14 amino acids. The CDR3 is CACARPLPTVILIF. The CDR3 DNA follows: TGTGCCTGTGCCCGACCCCTTCCTACCGTTATACTCATCTTT.

This clone was found a few times. A single base separates this from a much larger clone, so it may be a read error. This sample also contains other DNA sequences that code for the same CDR3. This sequence joins TRDV1 and TRDJ1; unclear D gene. There are 15 residues in the CDR3. Trimming pared 4 bases from V and 8 bases from J, leaving 20 bases between. Germline V gene lookup returns CDR1 TSWWSYY and CDR2 QGS. CDR3 residues: CALGAPVRSDSKLIF. Written as DNA, the CDR3 is TGTGCTCTTGGGGCGCCGGTGAGGTCCGACTCGAAACTCATCTTT.

This clone showed up just a few times. An end of the junction differs from the germline gene, which may be a read error. The chain uses TRDV1 and TRDJ1, with 12 bases that match TRDD3. The CDR3 contains 27 residues. Germline CDR1 and CDR2: TSWWSYY and QGS. CDR3 residues: CALGELPSSSPDEFPLLGDTLADKPIF. CDR3 DNA: TGTGCTCTTGGGGAACTCCCCTCTTCGTCCCCAGATGAGTTCCCGCTACTGGGGGATACTTTAGCCGATAAACCCATCTTT.

The chain has TRDV1 and TRDJ1; TRDD3 matches at 10 bases. The CDR3 is 20 residues long. With V trimmed by 5 bases and J by 0 bases, 18 bases remained unmatched. The V gene's germline CDR1 is TSWWSYY and CDR2 QGS. CDR3 nucleotide sequence: TGTGCTCTTGGGCCACTCCAGGGAACGCGTACTGGGGGATACACCGATAAACTCATCTTT. Translating it yields CALGPLQGTRTGGYTDKLIF.

In its sample, this clone was seen once. The J gene is TRDJ1, the V gene TRDV1; a possible D gene is TRDD2 (9 bases). The ends were cut back, 3 bases at V and 3 bases at J, with 38 bases in the middle. CDR3 length: 23 amino acids. Per the germline V gene, CDR1 is TSWWSYY and CDR2 is QGS. CDR3 amino acids: CALGDSAFLLSDKYWGVPDKLIF. CDR3 nucleotide sequence: TGTGCTCTTGGGGACTCGGCCTTCCTACTATCGGATAAGTACTGGGGGGTGCCCGATAAACTCATCTTT.

Concerning this clone: A much larger clone is a single base away; this may be a read error. The chain is built from TRDV1 and TRDJ1; the match to TRDD3 covers 7 bases. Germline CDR1 is TSWWSYY and CDR2 is QGS. The CDR3 covers 20 residues. CDR3 bases: TGTGCTCTTAGGGAACTGACTACGTGGGGCTTCTCTGGGGGTTCGGGTAAACTCATCTTT. It translates to CALRELTTWGFSGGSGKLIF.

The chain joins TRDV1 to TRDJ1; 11 bases are shared with TRDD3. Trimming cost V 2 bases and J 5 bases; bases outside gene matches: 13. There are 18 residues in the CDR3. CDR1 TSWWSYY and CDR2 QGS come from the germline V gene. The chain's CDR3 is CALGEIPLGDTSGDKLIF. In DNA form, the CDR3 reads TGTGCTCTTGGGGAAATTCCATTGGGGGATACGAGCGGTGATAAACTCATCTTT.

This clone is medium-sized by share. The same CDR3 is also encoded by other DNA sequences in this sample. The chain is built from TRDV1 and TRDJ1; a possible D gene is TRDD2 (9 bases). The CDR3 extends over 18 amino acids. The V gene's germline CDR1 is TSWWSYY and CDR2 QGS. Trimming stripped 5 bases from V and 1 base from J, with 23 bases between. The CDR3 loop is CALGNLPTSTGGTDKLIF. The CDR3 DNA sequence: TGTGCTCTTGGGAACCTTCCTACCTCTACTGGGGGCACCGATAAACTCATCTTT.

V and J are TRDV1 and TRDJ1, with 11 bases lining up with TRDD3. Germline values: CDR1 TSWWSYY, CDR2 QGS. The ends lost 0 bases at V and 0 bases at J; junction bases unmatched: 18. The CDR3 runs to 22 residues. The CDR3 DNA reads as TGTGCTCTTGGGGAACTTTGGTCCTACAAGATACTGGGGGATAGGGACACCGATAAACTCATCTTT. It codes for CALGELWSYKILGDRDTDKLIF.

The chain links TRDV1 to TRDJ1, with D tentatively TRDD3 (6 bases). Trimming shortened V by 0 bases and J by 0 bases, and 20 bases separated the two germline ends. The V gene's germline CDR1 is TSWWSYY and CDR2 QGS. The CDR3 spans 19 residues. As DNA, the CDR3 is TGTGCTCTTGGGGAACTTACCCTAAGTGGGGGCCGGCACACCGATAAACTCATCTTT. Encoded protein: CALGELTLSGGRHTDKLIF.

The chain recombines TRDV1 with TRDJ1, with 7 bases lining up with TRDD3. The CDR3 has 19 residues. Germline CDR1 reads TSWWSYY; CDR2 reads QGS. V lost 0 bases, J lost 11 bases, and 24 bases stayed unmatched. The chain's CDR3 is CALGELVNRSEWPGIGLIF. The DNA of the CDR3 is TGTGCTCTTGGGGAACTAGTAAACCGATCGGAGTGGCCGGGGATAGGGCTCATCTTT.

This clone occurred a few times. The chain links TRDV1 to TRDJ1; 7 bases line up with TRDD2. Losses at the gene ends were 0 bases for V and 0 bases for J; bases not matched to a gene: 13. Germline V gene lookup returns CDR1 TSWWSYY and CDR2 QGS. The CDR3 is 19 amino acids. CDR3 sequence: CALGELREPSSLHTDKLIF. In DNA form, the CDR3 reads TGTGCTCTTGGGGAACTGAGAGAACCTTCCTCCCTCCACACCGATAAACTCATCTTT.

The table lists this clone with a few counts. The chain employs TRDV1 and TRDJ1; TRDD2 or TRDD3 may be the D gene (5 bases each). CDR1 TSWWSYY and CDR2 QGS come from the germline V gene. Trimming removed 4 bases at V and 0 bases at J, with 27 bases between. The CDR3 consists of 20 residues. In DNA form, the CDR3 reads TGTGCTCTTGGGGGGCCCCCCTACGGGGGGTTATCCCTTTACACCGATAAACTCATCTTT. The encoded protein is CALGGPPYGGLSLYTDKLIF.

Concerning this clone: This may be a read error: a much more frequent sequence differs by one nucleotide. The chain is built from TRDV1 and TRDJ1, with no clear D. The germline V and J ends were trimmed by 2 bases and 0 bases, with 13 bases remaining between them. There are 16 residues in the CDR3. Germline-derived CDR1 and CDR2 are TSWWSYY and QGS. This CDR3 is CALGEVPNLYTDKLIF. The CDR3 DNA follows: TGTGCTCTTGGGGAAGTCCCAAATCTGTACACCGATAAACTCATCTTT.

This chain connects TRDV1 to TRDJ1; 7 nucleotides agree with TRDD3. Looked up from germline, CDR1 is TSWWSYY and CDR2 is QGS. The CDR3 has 24 amino acids. V lost 2 bases, J lost 1 base, and 31 bases stayed unmatched. CDR3 sequence: CALGETTTLSPKGGLTPCTDKLIF. CDR3 bases: TGTGCTCTTGGGGAAACCACCACCCTTTCGCCTAAAGGGGGATTAACTCCGTGCACCGATAAACTCATCTTT.

This clone was seen a handful of times. Other DNA sequences in the sample encode the same CDR3. This chain joins TRDV1 and TRDJ1, with a possible D match to TRDD2 (5 bases). Germline V CDR1 and CDR2: TSWWSYY, QGS. The CDR3 extends over 18 amino acids. The V and J ends lost 1 base and 1 base respectively, with 19 bases between them. CDR3 in amino acids: CALGEPPPVPRSTDKLIF. CDR3 in DNA: TGTGCTCTTGGGGAACCCCCTCCGGTTCCTCGATCCACCGATAAACTCATCTTT.

Regarding this clone: This may stem from a read error, because a much larger clone lies one nucleotide away. This sequence joins TRDV1 and TRDJ1, with 9 bases identical to TRDD3. V was clipped by 1 base and J by 6 bases; unmatched bases: 12. This CDR3 has 17 amino acids. The germline gives CDR1 TSWWSYY, CDR2 QGS. CDR3 residues: CALGEPFPSWGMYKLIF. The CDR3 bases are TGTGCTCTTGGGGAACCGTTCCCTTCCTGGGGGATGTATAAACTCATCTTT.

This clone was recorded a few times. This rearrangement joins TRDV1 to TRDJ1, with 7 bases aligning to TRDD3. CDR3 length: 16 amino acids. The J segment lost 0 bases and the V segment lost 5 bases, leaving 9 bases of the junction unmatched. Germline-derived CDR1 and CDR2 are TSWWSYY and QGS. CDR3 bases: TGTGCTCTTGGGCTGCGTACTGGGGTGTACACCGATAAACTCATCTTT. This codes for CALGLRTGVYTDKLIF.